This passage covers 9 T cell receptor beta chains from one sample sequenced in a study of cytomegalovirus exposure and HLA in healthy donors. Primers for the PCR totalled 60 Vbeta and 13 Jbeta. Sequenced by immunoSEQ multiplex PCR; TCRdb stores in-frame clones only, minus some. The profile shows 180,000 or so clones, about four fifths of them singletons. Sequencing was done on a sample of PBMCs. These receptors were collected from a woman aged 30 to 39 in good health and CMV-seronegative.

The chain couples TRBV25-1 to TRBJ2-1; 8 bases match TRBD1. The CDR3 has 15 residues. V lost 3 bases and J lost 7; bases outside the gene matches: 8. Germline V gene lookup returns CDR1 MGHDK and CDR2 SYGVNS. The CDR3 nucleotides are TGTGCCAGCAGTGATCCCAGGGGGCTACGGAATGAGCAGTTCTTC. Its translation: CASSDPRGLRNEQFF.

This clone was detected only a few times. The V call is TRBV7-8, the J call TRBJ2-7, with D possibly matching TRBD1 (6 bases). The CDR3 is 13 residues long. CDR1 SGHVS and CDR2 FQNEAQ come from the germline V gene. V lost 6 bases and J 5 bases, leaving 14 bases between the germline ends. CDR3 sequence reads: CASSHQGTHEQYF. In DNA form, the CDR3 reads TGTGCCAGCAGTCACCAGGGGACCCACGAGCAGTACTTC.

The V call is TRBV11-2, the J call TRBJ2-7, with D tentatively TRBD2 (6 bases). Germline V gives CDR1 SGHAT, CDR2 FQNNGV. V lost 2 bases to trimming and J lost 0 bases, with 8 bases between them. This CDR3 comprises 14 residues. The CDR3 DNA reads TGTGCCAGCAGCTTACAGGGACTCTCCTACGAGCAGTACTTC. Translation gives CASSLQGLSYEQYF.

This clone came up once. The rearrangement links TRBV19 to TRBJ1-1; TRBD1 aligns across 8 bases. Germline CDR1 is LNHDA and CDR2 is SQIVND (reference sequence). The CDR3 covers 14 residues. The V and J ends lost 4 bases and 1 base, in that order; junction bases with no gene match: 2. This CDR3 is CASSRDRKNTEAFF. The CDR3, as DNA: TGTGCCAGTAGTAGGGACAGGAAGAACACTGAAGCTTTCTTT.

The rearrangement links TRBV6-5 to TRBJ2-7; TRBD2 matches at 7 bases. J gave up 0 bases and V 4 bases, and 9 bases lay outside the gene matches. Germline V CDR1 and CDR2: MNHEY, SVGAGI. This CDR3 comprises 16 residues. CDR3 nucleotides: TGTGCCAGCAGTTGGGGGGGACGGTGGGTCTCCTACGAGCAGTACTTC. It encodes CASSWGGRWVSYEQYF.

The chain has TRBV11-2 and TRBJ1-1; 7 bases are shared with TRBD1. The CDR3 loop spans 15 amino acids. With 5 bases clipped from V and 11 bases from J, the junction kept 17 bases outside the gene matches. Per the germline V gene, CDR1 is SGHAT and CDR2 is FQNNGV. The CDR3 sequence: CASSGRQGGVLRAFF. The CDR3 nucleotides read TGTGCCAGCAGCGGAAGACAGGGAGGTGTGCTGCGGGCTTTCTTT.

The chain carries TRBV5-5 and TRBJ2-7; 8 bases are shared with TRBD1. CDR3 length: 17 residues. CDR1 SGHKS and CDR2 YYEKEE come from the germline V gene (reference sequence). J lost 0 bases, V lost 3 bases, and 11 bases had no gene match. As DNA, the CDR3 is TGTGCCAGCAGCTCCCTCCTGAGGACAGGGTCCTCCTACGAGCAGTACTTC. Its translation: CASSSLLRTGSSYEQYF.

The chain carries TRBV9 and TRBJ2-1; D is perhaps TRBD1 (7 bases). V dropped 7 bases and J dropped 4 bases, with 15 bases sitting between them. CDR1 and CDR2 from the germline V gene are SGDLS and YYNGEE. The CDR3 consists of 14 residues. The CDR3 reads CASRGTEGYNEQFF. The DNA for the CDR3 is TGTGCCAGCCGCGGGACAGAAGGATACAATGAGCAGTTCTTC.

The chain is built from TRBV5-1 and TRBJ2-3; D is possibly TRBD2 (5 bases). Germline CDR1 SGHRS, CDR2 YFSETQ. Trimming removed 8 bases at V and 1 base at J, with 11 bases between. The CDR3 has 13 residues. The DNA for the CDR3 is TGCGCCAGTCGAGGGTCAGGCACAGATACGCAGTATTTT. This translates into CASRGSGTDTQYF.